Described below is a single TCR beta chain sequence and its context. Germline lookup yields CDR1 SGHRS and CDR2 YFSETQ. The CDR3 is 15 amino acids. V lost 0 bases to trimming and J lost 1 base, with 10 bases between them. The sample originates from a study of PD-L1 blockade in urothelial cancer. Across the whole study: Dosed intravenously at 1,200 mg every 3 weeks, atezolizumab was initiated by patients in the mid-2010s. Blood underwent analysis 3 weeks (second dose) and 6 weeks after treatment began. There were a median of approximately 130,000 T cells in blood samples.

Profiling relied on immunoSEQ multiplex PCR, and the TCRdb table lists in-frame clones only, not all of them. In the table there are tens of thousands of clones, around 87% of which are singletons. The genes are TRBV5-1 and TRBJ1-1; D may be TRBD1 (6 bases). The sample in question was PBMCs, obtained around atezolizumab (anti-PD-L1) treatment. The sequence derives from a woman aged 65 to 85 with urothelial cancer. Here the CDR3 reads CASSLVAGANTEAFF. DNA of the CDR3: TGCGCCAGCAGCTTGGTTGCGGGGGCGAACACTGAAGCTTTCTTT. The entire variable domain, with the rest obtained from reference TRBV5-1 and TRBJ1-1, is as follows: KAGVTQTPRYLIKTRGQQVTLSCSPISGHRSVSWYQQTPGQGLQFLFEYFSETQRNKGNFPGRFSGRQFSNSRSEMNVSTLELGDSALYLCASSLVAGANTEAFFGQGTRLTVV.